This is a list of T cell receptor beta chains from one sample in a study of T cell responses to AZD1222 COVID-19 vaccine. Clones were sequenced by immunoSEQ multiplex PCR, and TCRdb holds only the in-frame ones, with some missing. The table lists around 130,000 clones, 80% to 90% of them singletons, with about 9.5% in the top ten. The sample was peripheral blood, taken 28 days after the second AZD1222 dose. These receptor sequences come from an adult who received the AZD1222 COVID-19 vaccine. Each CDR3 is given with its conserved first and last residue. A D gene is named only where the DNA matches it firmly. A row's size may be missing; if present it is once, few, many or a size class.

size	D	J	V	DNA	CDR3
.	TRBD1	TRBJ1-5	TRBV19	TGTGCCAGTAAAGGGGACAGGCGGAGTCTGAATCAGCCCCAGCATTTT	CASKGDRRSLNQPQHF
.	TRBD1	TRBJ2-1	TRBV24-1	TGTGCCACCAGTGACAGAACCGGGACAGGGGCGCAGTTCTTC	CATSDRTGTGAQFF
.	.	TRBJ1-4	TRBV29-1	TGCAGCGTTGTAGGGGCCGCTAATGAAAAACTGTTTTTT	CSVVGAANEKLFF
.	.	TRBJ1-2	TRBV5-4	TGTGCCAGCAGCTTGAGGGAGGGGAAGGGAGGCTACACCTTC	CASSLREGKGGYTF
.	.	TRBJ2-5	TRBV5-1	TGCGCCAGCAGCTTGTACGGGGGTAGAGAGACCCAGTACTTC	CASSLYGGRETQYF
once	.	TRBJ1-5	TRBV5-8	TGTGCCAGCAGCCGGGTAGGGCCTCAGCCCCAGCATTTT	CASSRVGPQPQHF
.	.	TRBJ2-2	TRBV15	TGTGCCACCAGCAGAAACCCCGGGGGGGAGCTGTTTTTT	CATSRNPGGELFF
.	.	TRBJ1-4	TRBV28	TGTGCCAGCAGTTTATCGAACGGGGAAAAACTGTTTTTT	CASSLSNGEKLFF
.	.	TRBJ2-3	TRBV14	TGTGCCACGGATGGGCGGATCGGAGATACGCAGTATTTT	CATDGRIGDTQYF
.	.	TRBJ1-4	TRBV7-9	TGTGCCAGCAGCTTAGACTTATTTTTTCCTGGAAAACTGTTTTTT	CASSLDLFFPGKLFF
.	TRBD1	TRBJ2-5	TRBV13	TGTGCCAGCAGCTTAGGGACAGGGGGGAAGACCCAGTACTTC	CASSLGTGGKTQYF
.	.	TRBJ1-1	TRBV7-3	TGTGCCAGCAGCCGACAGGAGAACACTGAAGCTTTCTTT	CASSRQENTEAFF
.	TRBD2	TRBJ2-1	TRBV29-1	TGCAGCGCCGAGGGCCTAGCGGGGGCCTACAATGAGCAGTTCTTC	CSAEGLAGAYNEQFF
.	TRBD1	TRBJ1-1	TRBV18	TGTGCCAGCTCACCACCGGGTCCCGGGACAGCCAACACTGAAGCTTTCTTT	CASSPPGPGTANTEAFF
.	.	TRBJ2-3	TRBV5-1	TGCGCCAGCAGCCTGACTAGGAGGACAGATACGCAGTATTTT	CASSLTRRTDTQYF
.	.	TRBJ2-7	TRBV5-5	TGTGCCAGTCATACTGACACCGCCTACGAGCAGTACTTC	CASHTDTAYEQYF
.	.	TRBJ2-5	TRBV2	TGTGCCAGCAAAAATCAGGGGGAGACCCAGTACTTC	CASKNQGETQYF
.	.	TRBJ1-5	TRBV6-2/TRBV6-3	TGTGCCAGCAGTACTCATGGAAGGGGCAATCAGCCCCAGCATTTT	CASSTHGRGNQPQHF
.	.	TRBJ2-5	TRBV12-3/TRBV12-4	TGTGCCAGCAGTTTAGTGGGGCAAGAGACCCAGTACTTC	CASSLVGQETQYF
.	.	TRBJ2-1	TRBV7-9	TGTGCCAGCAGCCCCCCGGATCCCCCTGGTGAGCAGTTCTTC	CASSPPDPPGEQFF
.	.	TRBJ2-1	TRBV18	TGTGCCAGCTCACAGTTCCGGGACAGGGAGGCGGGAGGGCTAGACAATGAGCAGTTCTTC	CASSQFRDREAGGLDNEQFF
.	.	TRBJ2-1	TRBV5-1	TGCGCCAGCAGCTTGGACCCCTCCTCAAATGAGCAGTTCTTC	CASSLDPSSNEQFF
.	.	TRBJ1-5	TRBV30	TGTGCCTGGAGTGTCGGAGGGAATCAGCCCCAGCATTTT	CAWSVGGNQPQHF
once	.	TRBJ1-5	TRBV18	TGTGCCAGCTCGGAGGGGAGTGATCAGCCCCAGCATTTT	CASSEGSDQPQHF
few	TRBD1	TRBJ1-5	TRBV12-5	TGTGCTAGTGCTTCCGGGACAGGGAATCAGCCCCAGCATTTT	CASASGTGNQPQHF
.	.	TRBJ2-7	TRBV18	TGTGCCAGCTCACCCAATGAGGGAGGCGAGCAGTACTTC	CASSPNEGGEQYF
.	.	TRBJ1-2	TRBV19	TGTGCCAGTCTCCAGGGGTCGGGGTGGTATGGCTACACCTTC	CASLQGSGWYGYTF
.	TRBD1	TRBJ1-2	TRBV6-5	TGTGCCAGCAGATCAGGGGGAGCAATAGACTATGGCTACACCTTC	CASRSGGAIDYGYTF
.	TRBD1	TRBJ1-3	TRBV5-1	TGCGCCAGCAGCTCCTCGGGACAGGGGCCCGAGGGAAACACCATATATTTT	CASSSSGQGPEGNTIYF
.	.	TRBJ1-5	TRBV30	TGTGCCTGGAGTCCCCTCACCGGAGTACAGCCCCAGCATTTT	CAWSPLTGVQPQHF
.	TRBD1	TRBJ1-2	TRBV3-1/TRBV3-2	TGTGCCAGCAGCCAGCTAGCAGGGGGTAAGGGCTACACCTTC	CASSQLAGGKGYTF
.	.	TRBJ1-1	TRBV19	TGTGCCAGTCTATATGAGGGGAACACTGAAGCTTTCTTT	CASLYEGNTEAFF
.	.	TRBJ1-2	TRBV6-4	TGTGCCAGCAGTGGTGGTAGGTGGAACTATGGCTACACCTTC	CASSGGRWNYGYTF
.	TRBD2	TRBJ2-7	TRBV19	TGTGCCAGTAGTATAAGGAGGACTAGCGGCAACTCCTACGAGCAGTACTTC	CASSIRRTSGNSYEQYF
once	.	TRBJ1-2	TRBV10-3	TGTGCCATCAGTGAGTCTACAGATTATGGCTACACCTTC	CAISESTDYGYTF
.	.	TRBJ1-1	TRBV10-1	TGCGCCAGCAGTGACCTGAACACTGAAGCTTTCTTT	CASSDLNTEAFF
.	TRBD1	TRBJ1-4	TRBV5-1	TGCGCCAGCAGCTACGGACAGGCTGCAACTAATGAAAAACTGTTTTTT	CASSYGQAATNEKLFF
.	TRBD1	TRBJ2-3	TRBV18	TGTGCCAGCTCCCCGGGACAGGGTCCAGATACGCAGTATTTT	CASSPGQGPDTQYF
.	TRBD1	TRBJ1-2	TRBV15	TGTGCCACCAGCAGAGGGCGGGACAGGGGAGATGGCTACACCTTC	CATSRGRDRGDGYTF
.	.	TRBJ1-2	TRBV19	TGTGCCAGTAGTATCGGACGGACAAACTATGGCTACACCTTC	CASSIGRTNYGYTF
.	.	TRBJ1-4	TRBV27	TGTGCCAGCAGCCGCACAACTCCTAATGAAAAACTGTTTTTT	CASSRTTPNEKLFF
.	.	TRBJ2-7	TRBV3-1/TRBV3-2	TGTGCCAGCAGCCAAGTGAACGGCTACGAGCAGTACTTC	CASSQVNGYEQYF
.	TRBD1	TRBJ1-2	TRBV23-1	TGCGCCAGCAGTCAATCGGGGGCAGGGGGGGAAAATGGCTACACCTTC	CASSQSGAGGENGYTF
.	.	TRBJ1-1	TRBV4-1	TGCGCCAGCAGCCTCTCAACAGGGAGGACTGAAGCTTTCTTT	CASSLSTGRTEAFF
.	TRBD1	TRBJ1-2	TRBV6-5	TGTGCCAGCAGTCCAAAGACAGGGGCCGGCTATGGCTACACCTTC	CASSPKTGAGYGYTF
.	.	TRBJ2-1	TRBV2	TGTGCCAGCAGTGAAGTCACAGGGAGGGTCTTC	CASSEVTGRVF
.	.	TRBJ1-3	TRBV6-5	TGTGCCAGCAGCCCCGGACGCATCTCTGGAAACACCATATATTTT	CASSPGRISGNTIYF
.	.	TRBJ1-3	TRBV9	TGTGCCAGCAGCGTAGGCCTTTCGAGCTCTGGAAACACCATATATTTT	CASSVGLSSSGNTIYF
few	.	TRBJ2-7	TRBV19	TGTGCCAGTAGCGGGGTACTACCCCACGAGCAGTACTTC	CASSGVLPHEQYF
.	.	TRBJ1-5	TRBV19	TGTGCCAGTAGTTTACCACAGTGGGGCAATCAGCCCCAGCATTTT	CASSLPQWGNQPQHF